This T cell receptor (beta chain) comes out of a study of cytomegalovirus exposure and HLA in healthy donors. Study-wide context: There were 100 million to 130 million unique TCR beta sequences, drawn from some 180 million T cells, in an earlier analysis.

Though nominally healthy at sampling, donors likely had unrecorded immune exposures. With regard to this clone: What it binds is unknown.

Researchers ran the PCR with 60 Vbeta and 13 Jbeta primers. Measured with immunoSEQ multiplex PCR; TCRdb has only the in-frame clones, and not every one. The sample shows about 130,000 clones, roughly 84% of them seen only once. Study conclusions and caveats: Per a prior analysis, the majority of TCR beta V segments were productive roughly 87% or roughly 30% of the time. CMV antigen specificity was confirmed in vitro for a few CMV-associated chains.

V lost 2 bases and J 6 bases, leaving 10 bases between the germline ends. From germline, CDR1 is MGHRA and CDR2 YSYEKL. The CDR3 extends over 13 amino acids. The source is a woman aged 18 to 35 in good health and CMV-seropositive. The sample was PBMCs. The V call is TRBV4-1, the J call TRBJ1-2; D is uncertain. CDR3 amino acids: CASSQLGVDGYTF. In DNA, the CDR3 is TGCGCCAGCAGCCAACTGGGCGTCGATGGCTACACCTTC.